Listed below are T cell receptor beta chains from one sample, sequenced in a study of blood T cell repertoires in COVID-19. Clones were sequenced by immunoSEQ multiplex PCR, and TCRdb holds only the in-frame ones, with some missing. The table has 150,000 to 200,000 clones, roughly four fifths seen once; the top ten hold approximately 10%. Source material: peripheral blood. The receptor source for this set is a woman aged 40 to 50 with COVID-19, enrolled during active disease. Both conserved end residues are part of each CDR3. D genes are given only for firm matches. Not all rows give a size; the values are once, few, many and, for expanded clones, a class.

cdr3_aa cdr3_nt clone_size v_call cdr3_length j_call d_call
CASSQALRGTQYF TGTGCCAGCAGCCAAGCGTTGCGGGGGACCCAGTACTTC few TRBV14 13 TRBJ2-5 NA
CATSKRTGATGEQYF TGTGCCACCAGCAAACGGACAGGGGCCACGGGGGAGCAGTACTTC NA TRBV15 15 TRBJ2-7 TRBD1
CASSYLVKGGNEQFF TGTGCCAGCAGCTATCTAGTAAAAGGTGGCAATGAGCAGTTCTTC NA TRBV7-6 15 TRBJ2-1 NA
CASLGRRGTEAFF TGTGCCAGCCTCGGGCGGCGGGGAACTGAAGCTTTCTTT many TRBV12-3/TRBV12-4 13 TRBJ1-1 NA
CASSGQGRTEAFF TGCGCCAGCAGCGGACAGGGACGGACTGAAGCTTTCTTT NA TRBV10-1 13 TRBJ1-1 TRBD1
CASSLSGANSPLHF TGTGCCAGCAGCTTGTCAGGGGCGAATTCACCCCTCCACTTT NA TRBV5-4 14 TRBJ1-6 NA
CASTGTGVTEAFF TGTGCCAGTACCGGGACAGGAGTCACTGAAGCTTTCTTT NA TRBV7-2 13 TRBJ1-1 TRBD1
CASSHITGELFF TGCGCCAGCAGCCACATCACCGGGGAGCTGTTTTTT few TRBV4-1 12 TRBJ2-2 NA
CASSLQGGYGYTF TGTGCCAGCAGCTTACAGGGGGGCTATGGCTACACCTTC NA TRBV9 13 TRBJ1-2 TRBD1
CASSLVGPHGYNEQFF TGTGCCAGCAGCTTAGTGGGGCCTCATGGGTACAATGAGCAGTTCTTC NA TRBV7-3 16 TRBJ2-1 NA
CASKREAQFFYNEQFF TGTGCCAGCAAACGGGAGGCCCAGTTTTTCTACAATGAGCAGTTCTTC NA TRBV7-2 16 TRBJ2-1 TRBD2
CASRGGTQGKTEAFF TGTGCCAGCAGGGGGGGAACACAGGGGAAGACTGAAGCTTTCTTT NA TRBV28 15 TRBJ1-1 TRBD1
CASSDPTGMNTEAFF TGTGCCAGCAGTGATCCGACAGGTATGAACACTGAAGCTTTCTTT NA TRBV6-4 15 TRBJ1-1 NA
CASSSQTSGAYNEQFF TGTGCCAGCAGCTCCCAGACTAGCGGGGCCTACAATGAGCAGTTCTTC NA TRBV5-4 16 TRBJ2-1 TRBD2
CASSSGLAGDGETQYF TGCGCCAGCAGCTCCGGACTAGCGGGAGACGGGGAGACCCAGTACTTC NA TRBV5-1 16 TRBJ2-5 TRBD2
CASSLRSGPQETQYF TGTGCCAGCAGCCTCAGAAGCGGTCCCCAAGAGACCCAGTACTTC NA TRBV6-5 15 TRBJ2-5 NA
CSVERRAANTEAFF TGCAGCGTTGAAAGGAGGGCTGCGAACACTGAAGCTTTCTTT NA TRBV29-1 14 TRBJ1-1 NA
CASSLAQGSSVQETQYF TGTGCCAGCAGCTTAGCCCAGGGGAGTTCGGTGCAAGAGACCCAGTACTTC few TRBV7-2 17 TRBJ2-5 NA
CASSSGGGNTGELFF TGTGCCAGCAGTTCAGGGGGCGGGAACACCGGAGAGCTGTTTTTT NA TRBV7-3 15 TRBJ2-2 TRBD1
CASSQEAEERPQYF TGTGCCAGCAGCCAAGAGGCCGAAGAGCGGCCCCAGTACTTC once TRBV4-2 14 TRBJ2-5 NA
CASRRTGGGELFF TGTGCCAGCAGGCGGACGGGGGGCGGGGAGCTGTTTTTT NA TRBV5-6 13 TRBJ2-2 TRBD2
CASSARGYNSPLHF TGTGCCAGCAGCGCTAGGGGGTATAATTCACCCCTCCACTTT NA TRBV3-1/TRBV3-2 14 TRBJ1-6 NA
CASSVAPTGAGNTIYF TGTGCCAGCAGCGTAGCACCGACAGGGGCTGGAAACACCATATATTTT NA TRBV9 16 TRBJ1-3 TRBD1
CASSATGLINQPQHF TGTGCCAGCAGCGCGACCGGACTGATCAATCAGCCCCAGCATTTT NA TRBV5-8 15 TRBJ1-5 NA
CSVEITGFGNTGELFF TGCAGCGTGGAGATAACAGGGTTTGGGAACACCGGGGAGCTGTTTTTT once TRBV29-1 16 TRBJ2-2 NA
CSVERDTQYF TGCAGCGTTGAACGAGATACGCAGTATTTT NA TRBV29-1 10 TRBJ2-3 NA
CASSQEVVAGGNEQFF TGTGCCAGCAGCCAAGAGGTGGTAGCGGGGGGGAATGAGCAGTTCTTC NA TRBV4-2 16 TRBJ2-1 TRBD2
CASTPQTGVLDTQYF TGTGCCAGCACCCCCCAGACAGGGGTATTAGATACGCAGTATTTT NA TRBV6-5 15 TRBJ2-3 TRBD1
CATSREANEQFF TGTGCCACCAGCAGAGAAGCCAATGAGCAGTTCTTC NA TRBV15 12 TRBJ2-1 NA
CASSQVLGGGEEKLFF TGTGCCAGCAGCCAAGTCTTGGGGGGTGGTGAGGAAAAACTGTTTTTT NA TRBV3-1/TRBV3-2 16 TRBJ1-4 NA
CASSSRDSDEQYF TGTGCCAGCAGTTCTCGGGACTCAGACGAGCAGTACTTC once TRBV27 13 TRBJ2-7 NA
CASSDITVGQFF TGCGCCAGCAGTGATATAACAGTCGGGCAGTTCTTC few TRBV10-1 12 TRBJ2-1 NA
CATRIRGQAWSYGYTF TGTGCCACCCGAATCAGGGGACAGGCCTGGAGCTATGGCTACACCTTC NA TRBV24-1 16 TRBJ1-2 TRBD1
CASSYSSAGPNEQFF TGTGCCAGCAGTTACTCGTCCGCGGGCCCTAATGAGCAGTTCTTC NA TRBV6-5 15 TRBJ2-1 NA
CASSRQETRTGNTIYF TGCGCCAGCAGCCGACAAGAAACACGGACTGGAAACACCATATATTTT NA TRBV4-1 16 TRBJ1-3 NA
CASSQRREGLGSDTQYF TGCGCCAGCAGCCAGAGGAGGGAGGGCCTCGGATCAGATACGCAGTATTTT NA TRBV4-1 17 TRBJ2-3 TRBD2
CAISDQGRGNQPQHF TGTGCCATCAGTGATCAGGGTAGGGGCAATCAGCCCCAGCATTTT once TRBV10-3 15 TRBJ1-5 NA
CASSIFRGGTEAFF TGTGCCAGTAGTATCTTTAGGGGTGGTACTGAAGCTTTCTTT NA TRBV19 14 TRBJ1-1 NA
CASNPYSGAGNQPQHF TGTGCCAGCAACCCGTACTCAGGGGCGGGCAATCAGCCCCAGCATTTT NA TRBV6-6 16 TRBJ1-5 NA
CASRTKTGKAFF TGTGCCAGCAGGACAAAGACAGGGAAAGCTTTCTTT NA TRBV28 12 TRBJ1-1 TRBD1
CASSVDPGGELFF TGTGCCAGCAGCGTAGATCCGGGAGGGGAGCTGTTTTTT NA TRBV9 13 TRBJ2-2 NA
CASSRTSGATDTQYF TGTGCCAGCAGCCGGACTAGCGGGGCAACAGATACGCAGTATTTT NA TRBV7-3 15 TRBJ2-3 TRBD2
CAWRRQGRLPEAFF TGTGCCTGGAGACGACAGGGTAGGCTCCCTGAAGCTTTCTTT NA TRBV30 14 TRBJ1-1 TRBD1
CASSRNSYQPQHF TGTGCCAGCAGTAGAAACTCGTATCAGCCCCAGCATTTT NA TRBV6-6 13 TRBJ1-5 NA
CASSLSRTSASSYNEQFF TGTGCCAGCAGCTTATCCCGGACTAGCGCCAGCTCCTACAATGAGCAGTTCTTC NA TRBV7-8 18 TRBJ2-1 TRBD2
CASSPRDRVSGELFF TGTGCCAGCAGCCCCCGGGACAGGGTGTCCGGGGAGCTGTTTTTT few TRBV6-5 15 TRBJ2-2 TRBD1
CASSERGFGNQPQHF TGTGCCAGCAGTGAACGAGGATTTGGCAATCAGCCCCAGCATTTT few TRBV7-8 15 TRBJ1-5 NA
CASSLGTEETQYF TGTGCCAGCAGTTTAGGGACTGAAGAGACCCAGTACTTC once TRBV28 13 TRBJ2-5 NA
CASSQDRDFPSYEQYF TGCGCCAGCAGCCAAGATCGGGACTTCCCGTCCTACGAGCAGTACTTC NA TRBV4-1 16 TRBJ2-7 NA
CASSPSSGLAGGRFSETQYF TGTGCCAGCAGCCCCTCCAGTGGACTAGCGGGGGGGAGATTCTCAGAGACCCAGTACTTC NA TRBV9 20 TRBJ2-5 TRBD2
CASSLSPTGTGYTF TGTGCCAGCAGTTTATCCCCCACAGGGACGGGCTACACCTTC NA TRBV27 14 TRBJ1-2 NA